This is a list of T cell receptor beta chains from one sample in a study of blood T cell repertoires in COVID-19. Method: immunoSEQ multiplex PCR; TCRdb's copy keeps in-frame clones and lacks some. The data show some 120,000 clones, less than 85% seen once. Sequenced: peripheral blood. The receptor source for this set is a man under 40 with acute or convalescent COVID-19. The CDR3 runs from the conserved cysteine through the conserved F or W. A D gene is named only where the DNA matches it firmly. Part of the rows lack a size; the others show once, few, many or a class for expanded clones.

cdr3_aa,cdr3_nt,v_call,clone_size,j_call,d_call
CASSSYGTGVGKGFDTDTQYF,TGTGCCAGCAGCTCTTACGGGACAGGGGTAGGGAAGGGGTTCGACACAGATACGCAGTATTTT,TRBV3-1/TRBV3-2,-,TRBJ2-3,TRBD1
CASSWGRAANEQFF,TGTGCCAGCAGTTGGGGGAGGGCCGCCAATGAGCAGTTCTTC,TRBV27,-,TRBJ2-1,TRBD2
CASSTGTSAPYEQYF,TGTGCCAGTAGTACCGGGACTAGCGCACCCTACGAGCAGTACTTC,TRBV19,-,TRBJ2-7,TRBD2
CASRPAGGNEQFF,TGTGCCAGTAGACCAGCGGGAGGGAATGAGCAGTTCTTC,TRBV19,-,TRBJ2-1,TRBD2
CASSDSLRTGSKQDTF,TGTGCCAGCAGCGATAGTCTCAGGACAGGTTCAAAGCAAGACACCTTC,TRBV7-9,-,TRBJ1-2,TRBD1
CASSYTEREGTQYF,TGTGCCAGCAGTTACACTGAACGGGAAGGGACCCAGTACTTC,TRBV6-6,-,TRBJ2-5,-
CASSLKGAYTEAFF,TGTGCCAGCAGCTTGAAGGGGGCGTACACTGAAGCTTTCTTT,TRBV5-5,many,TRBJ1-1,TRBD1
CASSPGGGEETQYF,TGCGCCAGCAGCCCGGGGGGCGGGGAAGAGACCCAGTACTTC,TRBV5-1,-,TRBJ2-5,-
CAWSWGPSSNTGELFF,TGTGCCTGGAGTTGGGGGCCATCTTCGAACACCGGGGAGCTGTTTTTT,TRBV30,-,TRBJ2-2,-
CASSLYAHNEQFF,TGTGCCAGCAGCTTATACGCGCACAATGAGCAGTTCTTC,TRBV11-2,-,TRBJ2-1,-
CASSQRPTRAKNIQYF,TGTGCCAGCAGCCAGCGCCCGACTAGAGCCAAAAACATTCAGTACTTC,TRBV3-1/TRBV3-2,-,TRBJ2-4,-
CASRRTGTLVEQFF,TGTGCCAGCAGACGGACTGGAACGTTGGTTGAGCAGTTCTTC,TRBV2,-,TRBJ2-1,-
CATSRGGGGYTF,TGTGCCACCAGTCGGGGGGGAGGCGGCTACACCTTC,TRBV24-1,-,TRBJ1-2,-
CASSVISTGENTEAFF,TGTGCCAGCAGCGTGATCTCGACAGGCGAGAACACTGAAGCTTTCTTT,TRBV9,-,TRBJ1-1,-
CASSLGSIREAYNEQFF,TGTGCCAGCAGCTTGGGGAGTATTCGGGAGGCATACAATGAGCAGTTCTTC,TRBV5-6,-,TRBJ2-1,TRBD2
CASSFRVFTEAFF,TGTGCCAGCAGTTTTCGGGTTTTTACTGAAGCTTTCTTT,TRBV12-3/TRBV12-4,once,TRBJ1-1,-
CASSRLAGRLTGELFF,TGTGCCAGCAGTCGACTAGCGGGGAGGTTGACCGGGGAGCTGTTTTTT,TRBV7-2,-,TRBJ2-2,TRBD2
CASRPGQLRTEAFF,TGTGCCAGCAGACCGGGACAGCTACGGACTGAAGCTTTCTTT,TRBV6-5,once,TRBJ1-1,TRBD1
CASSLERNNYGYTF,TGTGCCAGCAGCCTGGAGAGGAACAACTATGGCTACACCTTC,TRBV7-8,-,TRBJ1-2,-
CASSLGVKVYEQYF,TGTGCCAGCAGCTTAGGCGTGAAAGTCTACGAGCAGTACTTC,TRBV7-2,-,TRBJ2-7,-
CASSQDIQALAKNIQYF,TGCGCCAGCAGCCAAGATATCCAGGCCCTAGCCAAAAACATTCAGTACTTC,TRBV4-3,-,TRBJ2-4,-
CASSLGQGARNSPLHF,TGTGCCAGCAGCTTGGGACAGGGGGCGCGAAATTCACCCCTCCACTTT,TRBV7-2,-,TRBJ1-6,TRBD1
CASSQRTGWSTEAFF,TGTGCCAGCAGCCAACGGACAGGGTGGAGCACTGAAGCTTTCTTT,TRBV14,-,TRBJ1-1,TRBD1
CASSPDRWSYNSPLHF,TGTGCCAGTAGTCCGGACAGGTGGTCCTATAATTCACCCCTCCACTTT,TRBV19,few,TRBJ1-6,TRBD1
CASTQTSGGTQYF,TGTGCCAGCACTCAGACTAGCGGGGGGACCCAGTACTTC,TRBV12-3/TRBV12-4,-,TRBJ2-5,TRBD2
CASHPGLAGGLQFF,TGTGCCAGCCATCCGGGACTAGCGGGGGGTCTGCAGTTCTTC,TRBV6-5,-,TRBJ2-1,TRBD2
CASSRTRGLGETQYF,TGTGCCAGCAGCCGGACCAGGGGGCTGGGGGAGACCCAGTACTTC,TRBV7-9,few,TRBJ2-5,TRBD1
CASSYSPDQPQHF,TGTGCCAGCAGTTACTCTCCGGATCAGCCCCAGCATTTT,TRBV6-5,-,TRBJ1-5,-
CASSFRGVRNLKSTEAFF,TGTGCCAGCAGTTTTCGCGGGGTCAGAAATTTAAAGAGCACTGAAGCTTTCTTT,TRBV27,-,TRBJ1-1,-
CASSLRGRGPDTQYF,TGTGCCAGCAGCCTAAGGGGGAGGGGACCAGATACGCAGTATTTT,TRBV9,-,TRBJ2-3,-
CASSLGLAQFF,TGCGCCAGCAGCTTGGGATTGGCGCAGTTCTTC,TRBV5-1,-,TRBJ2-1,-
CASSSPVAGGFNEQFF,TGTGCCAGCAGCTCCCCTGTAGCGGGGGGCTTCAATGAGCAGTTCTTC,TRBV6-2/TRBV6-3,once,TRBJ2-1,TRBD2
CASSMLRLAADNEQFF,TGTGCCAGTAGTATGTTAAGACTAGCGGCCGACAATGAGCAGTTCTTC,TRBV19,-,TRBJ2-1,TRBD2
CASFFAGTAEIGYTF,TGTGCCAGCTTTTTCGCCGGGACAGCTGAAATTGGCTACACCTTC,TRBV2,-,TRBJ1-2,TRBD1
CASSLVEGGEKLFF,TGTGCCAGCAGCCTGGTTGAGGGCGGTGAAAAACTGTTTTTT,TRBV7-2,-,TRBJ1-4,-
CASSRLGAAFPNEQFF,TGTGCCAGCAGCCGCCTAGGAGCGGCCTTCCCCAATGAGCAGTTCTTC,TRBV6-2/TRBV6-3,few,TRBJ2-1,-
CASNPGTGNIYGYTF,TGTGCCAGCAACCCCGGGACAGGGAATATCTATGGCTACACCTTC,TRBV6-5,once,TRBJ1-2,TRBD1
CASRPPGGTGSEKLFF,TGCGCCAGCAGACCGCCCGGCGGGACAGGTAGTGAAAAACTGTTTTTT,TRBV4-1,-,TRBJ1-4,TRBD1
CASSDSDRDGGYTF,TGTGCCAGCAGTGACAGTGACAGGGATGGTGGCTACACCTTC,TRBV6-4,-,TRBJ1-2,TRBD1
CASRVPGQGNSPLHF,TGCGCCAGCAGGGTCCCGGGACAGGGGAATTCACCCCTCCACTTT,TRBV5-1,-,TRBJ1-6,TRBD1
CASNDTPSSYNSPLHF,TGTGCCAGCAACGACACCCCCAGCTCCTATAATTCACCCCTCCACTTT,TRBV6-6,-,TRBJ1-6,-
CASSPTVLSYEQYF,TGTGCCAGCAGCCCGACAGTACTATCCTACGAGCAGTACTTC,TRBV9,-,TRBJ2-7,-
CASSPTGVNTEAFF,TGCGCCAGCAGCCCGACAGGGGTTAACACTGAAGCTTTCTTT,TRBV5-1,-,TRBJ1-1,TRBD1
CASSLGGNPTDTQYF,TGTGCCAGCAGCTTGGGAGGGAATCCCACAGATACGCAGTATTTT,TRBV5-4,-,TRBJ2-3,-
CASRKPGAYEQYF,TGTGCCAGCAGAAAGCCGGGAGCCTACGAGCAGTACTTC,TRBV6-5,-,TRBJ2-7,-
CASSPAQGQLNQPQHF,TGTGCCAGCTCACCGGCTCAGGGACAGTTGAATCAGCCCCAGCATTTT,TRBV18,-,TRBJ1-5,TRBD1
CASRGRTAGGYSNQPQHF,TGTGCCAGCAGGGGGAGGACGGCGGGAGGATATAGCAATCAGCCCCAGCATTTT,TRBV2,-,TRBJ1-5,-
CASSAGTGSNEQFF,TGTGCCAGCAGCGCCGGGACAGGGAGTAATGAGCAGTTCTTC,TRBV11-2,-,TRBJ2-1,TRBD1
CASTPDPGIPSGNTIYF,TGTGCCAGCACTCCGGATCCGGGAATTCCTTCTGGAAACACCATATATTTT,TRBV25-1,-,TRBJ1-3,-
CASSQDREGQPQHF,TGCGCCAGCAGTCAGGACAGGGAAGGGCAGCCCCAGCATTTT,TRBV5-1,-,TRBJ1-5,TRBD1
CASSWDPEGAKNIQYF,TGCGCCAGCAGCTGGGATCCGGAGGGGGCCAAAAACATTCAGTACTTC,TRBV5-1,-,TRBJ2-4,-
CASSRLWGQGSYEQYF,TGTGCCAGCAGCCGCCTCTGGGGACAGGGCTCCTACGAGCAGTACTTC,TRBV6-2/TRBV6-3,once,TRBJ2-7,TRBD1
CASKIWLAGHNEQFF,TGTGCCAGCAAAATCTGGCTAGCGGGCCACAATGAGCAGTTCTTC,TRBV6-4,-,TRBJ2-1,TRBD2
CASSGQGSQPQHF,TGTGCCAGCTCGGGACAGGGTAGTCAGCCCCAGCATTTT,TRBV6-6,once,TRBJ1-5,TRBD1
CAWAAGGNYGYTF,TGTGCCTGGGCGGCGGGGGGCAACTATGGCTACACCTTC,TRBV30,-,TRBJ1-2,-
CASRLAALQETQYF,TGTGCCAGCAGGCTAGCGGCATTACAAGAGACCCAGTACTTC,TRBV2,-,TRBJ2-5,TRBD2
CASSWTASYNEKLFF,TGTGCCAGCAGCTGGACAGCTTCCTATAATGAAAAACTGTTTTTT,TRBV11-2,-,TRBJ1-4,-
CASSQGRANQPQHF,TGTGCCAGCAGCCAAGGCAGGGCGAATCAGCCCCAGCATTTT,TRBV3-1/TRBV3-2,few,TRBJ1-5,-
CASSVDGEDAEAFF,TGTGCCAGCAGCGTTGACGGGGAGGACGCTGAAGCTTTCTTT,TRBV9,-,TRBJ1-1,-
CATSRERTGGAYEQYF,TGTGCCACCAGCAGAGAAAGAACAGGGGGCGCCTACGAGCAGTACTTC,TRBV15,-,TRBJ2-7,TRBD1